The 19 T cell receptor beta chains below were found in one sample sequenced in a study of blood T cell repertoires in COVID-19. The repertoire was sequenced with immunoSEQ multiplex PCR; TCRdb's copy has only in-frame clones and lacks some. The sample shows some 120,000 clones, roughly three quarters of them seen only once. Material for sequencing was peripheral blood. The receptors come from a man in his forties or fifties with active or convalescent COVID-19.

This sequence joins TRBV14 and TRBJ2-7; perhaps TRBD2 as D (6 bases). CDR1 SGHDN and CDR2 FVKESK come from the germline V gene. The V and J ends lost 0 bases and 0 bases respectively, with 24 bases between them. This CDR3 is built from 20 residues. The CDR3 loop is CASSQEFGSLIGGLSYEQYF. CDR3 DNA: TGTGCCAGCAGCCAAGAATTCGGGAGTCTCATCGGCGGCCTCTCCTACGAGCAGTACTTC.

The V call is TRBV12-3 or TRBV12-4, the J call TRBJ1-1; 8 nucleotides match TRBD1. This CDR3 is 13 amino acids long. The J segment lost 2 bases and the V segment lost 8 bases, leaving 4 bases of the junction unmatched. The CDR3 DNA sequence: TGTGCCAGCGCTACAGGGGGTAACACTGAAGCTTTCTTT. Translation gives CASATGGNTEAFF.

V usage is TRBV27 and J usage is TRBJ2-1, with TRBD2 matching over 8 bases. J gave up 4 bases and V 5 bases, and 7 bases lay outside the gene matches. This CDR3 region has 15 residues. Germline V gene data show CDR1 as MNHEY and CDR2 as SMNVEV (reference sequence). The CDR3 reads CASSLTGGVYNEQFF. The CDR3 DNA sequence: TGTGCCAGCAGTCTTACGGGGGGGGTTTACAATGAGCAGTTCTTC.

The chain is built from TRBV11-1 and TRBJ1-1, with D maybe TRBD1 (5 bases). V was clipped by 1 base and J by 8 bases, with 11 bases between them. This CDR3 is built from 13 residues. Germline V lookup: CDR1 SGHAT, CDR2 FQDESV (reference sequence). This CDR3 is CASSLGRDSEAFF. The CDR3 nucleotides are TGTGCCAGCAGCTTAGGGCGGGACTCAGAAGCTTTCTTT. Combining the CDR3 with reference TRBV11-1 and TRBJ1-1 gives the whole variable domain EAEVAQSPRYKITEKSQAVAFWCDPISGHATLYWYRQILGQGPELLVQFQDESVVDDSQLPKDRFSAERLKGVDSTLKIQPAELGDSAMYLCASSLGRDSEAFFGQGTRLTVV.

The chain recombines TRBV19 with TRBJ1-4, with D possibly TRBD1 on 5 matching bases. Deletions cut 0 bases from V and 3 bases from J, with 11 bases between. The CDR3 consists of 16 residues. Germline values: CDR1 LNHDA, CDR2 SQIVND (reference sequence). CDR3 in amino acids: CASSIDRGGPNEKLFF. CDR3 nucleotide sequence: TGTGCCAGTAGTATAGATCGGGGGGGTCCTAATGAAAAACTGTTTTTT.

The chain joins TRBV23-1 to TRBJ2-7; D call uncertain. TRBV23-1 falls under the ORF class, with uncertain function. Trimming took 2 bases from V and 4 from J, leaving 6 bases between them. The CDR3 covers 12 residues. CDR3 sequence reads: CASSQPVYEQYF. In DNA form, the CDR3 reads TGCGCCAGCAGTCAACCCGTATACGAGCAGTACTTC.

The CDR3 region is CASSESGDGPNEQFF. The CDR3 nucleotides read TGTGCCAGCAGTGAATCGGGGGACGGACCCAATGAGCAGTTCTTC. This rearrangement joins TRBV25-1 to TRBJ2-1; possible D gene TRBD2, 6 bases. Trimming pared 1 base from V and 6 bases from J, leaving 13 bases between. Germline V gene data show CDR1 as MGHDK and CDR2 as SYGVNS. The length of the CDR3 is 15 residues.

This clone turned up a few times. This chain links TRBV7-3 with TRBJ1-6; tentatively, D is TRBD1 (5 bases). The V and J ends lost 2 bases and 7 bases respectively, with 12 bases between them. This CDR3 contains 15 residues. Germline V CDR1 and CDR2: SGHTA, FQGTGA. CDR3 amino acids: CASSLGAGPNSPLHF. The CDR3 coding sequence is TGTGCCAGCAGCTTAGGGGCAGGGCCCAATTCACCCCTCCACTTT.

This clone was recorded only once. This chain uses TRBV6-1 with TRBJ1-1, with D perhaps matching TRBD1 (5 bases). CDR3 length equals 14 residues. V lost 3 bases and J lost 8, with 16 bases in between. Germline values: CDR1 MNHNS, CDR2 SASEGT. Here the CDR3 reads CASSDRANLGEAFF. The CDR3, as DNA: TGTGCCAGCAGTGACAGGGCAAACCTAGGGGAAGCTTTCTTT.

The chain links TRBV27 to TRBJ1-1, with TRBD1 as a possible D gene (6 bases). The CDR3 is 14 residues long. The V gene lost 5 bases and the J gene lost 1 base, with 11 bases spanning the gap. The germline V gene encodes CDR1 MNHEY and CDR2 SMNVEV (reference sequence). CDR3 residues: CASSTMTGNTEAFF. The CDR3 region has the DNA TGTGCCAGCAGTACAATGACAGGGAACACTGAAGCTTTCTTT.

The chain employs TRBV15 and TRBJ2-2; the D is unclear. V was shortened by 3 bases and J by 6 bases, with 5 bases between the two germline ends. The CDR3 consists of 12 residues. In germline, CDR1 is LNHNV, CDR2 YYDKDF (reference sequence). The CDR3 loop is CATSSQAGELFF. The CDR3 bases are TGTGCCACCAGCAGTCAGGCCGGGGAGCTGTTTTTT.

The V gene is TRBV2, the J gene TRBJ1-6, with D unresolved. This CDR3 spans 17 amino acids. V lost 2 bases to trimming and J lost 3 bases, with 14 bases between them. The germline V gene encodes CDR1 SNHLY and CDR2 FYNNEI. The CDR3 DNA reads TGTGCCAGCAGTGAAACCCTTGCAGTTAACTATAATTCACCCCTCCACTTT. Translating gives CASSETLAVNYNSPLHF.

The rearrangement links TRBV7-9 to TRBJ2-7; 7 bases line up with TRBD1. The CDR3 length is 14 residues. Per germline, CDR1 SEHNR and CDR2 FQNEAQ (reference sequence). Trimming cost V 2 bases and J 1 base; bases outside gene matches: 2. The CDR3 coding sequence is TGTGCCAGCAGCTTACCGGGACAGTCCTACGAGCAGTACTTC. Translation gives CASSLPGQSYEQYF.

V usage is TRBV10-3 and J usage is TRBJ1-2; TRBD1 aligns across 8 bases. The CDR3 has 14 residues. V gave up 3 bases and J gave up 8 bases; unmatched junction bases: 8. CDR1 and CDR2 from the germline V gene are ENHRY and SYGVKD. This CDR3 reads CAISDNRGISGYTF. CDR3 DNA: TGTGCCATCAGTGACAACAGGGGGATAAGCGGCTACACCTTC.

This chain uses TRBV7-2 with TRBJ2-3, with 13 bases fitting TRBD2. Trimming removed 0 bases from V and 0 bases from J; junction bases left unmatched: 3. The CDR3 covers 18 residues. CDR1 SGHTA and CDR2 FQGNSA come from the germline V gene. CDR3 region: CASSLAWGLAGSTDTQYF. As DNA, the CDR3 is TGTGCCAGCAGCTTAGCGTGGGGACTAGCGGGGAGCACAGATACGCAGTATTTT.

This clone has just a few counts. The CDR3 reads CASRTGQGFEKLFF. CDR3 DNA sequence: TGTGCCAGCAGAACGGGACAGGGTTTTGAAAAACTGTTTTTT. This chain joins TRBV6-5 and TRBJ1-4, with 9 nucleotides matching TRBD1. Germline CDR1 is MNHEY and CDR2 is SVGAGI. J was trimmed by 7 bases and V by 6 bases; bases with no gene match: 6. The CDR3 length is 14 residues.

This chain links TRBV27 with TRBJ2-2; possibly TRBD2 for D (6 bases). The CDR3 length is 13 residues. Germline V gene lookup returns CDR1 MNHEY and CDR2 SMNVEV (reference sequence). V shed 6 bases and J shed 6 bases, with 11 bases lying between them. The CDR3 spells CASSYRGSGELFF. In DNA, the CDR3 is TGTGCCAGCAGCTATCGGGGGTCCGGGGAGCTGTTTTTT.

This clone was picked up a small number of times. The gene calls are TRBV27 and TRBJ2-7; D uncertain. From germline, CDR1 is MNHEY and CDR2 SMNVEV (reference sequence). Trimming left V 4 bases short and J 4 bases short, with 20 bases between. This CDR3 has 16 residues. CDR3 protein: CASSSTSATGVYEQYF. The CDR3 DNA reads TGTGCCAGCAGTTCCACATCAGCGACCGGCGTTTACGAGCAGTACTTC.

This clone has only one observation. The gene calls are TRBV14 and TRBJ1-3; no firm D call. The CDR3 covers 15 residues. Trimming removed 2 bases from V and 5 bases from J, with 13 bases in between. CDR1 and CDR2 from the germline V gene are SGHDN and FVKESK. Here the CDR3 reads CASSQITGSRNTIYF. The CDR3 coding sequence is TGTGCCAGCAGCCAAATTACGGGGAGCCGAAACACCATATATTTT.